This T cell receptor beta chain comes out of a study of PD-L1 blockade in urothelial cancer (dated by TCRdb to about 2017). For context, the study as a whole: Therapy was started in 2014 for all patients, and atezolizumab 1,200 mg was administered intravenously every 3 weeks. Blood samples were analyzed at 3 weeks after treatment start (second dose) and at 6 weeks after treatment start. Roughly 10 patients reached durable clinical benefit, while 20 patients did not. About 90% of the roughly 29 patients were identified as males with urothelial cancer of bladder origin, and a prior smoking history was reported by 18 of 29 patients. Patients had an ECOG performance status of 0 or 1 and had received between 0 and 3 prior chemotherapy regimens. Blood samples gave median yields of about 140,000 T cells and 82,636 unique TCRs, along with a median clonality of around 0.08. Pretreatment tumor samples and matched peripheral blood, collected serially before and after atezolizumab treatment, underwent TCR sequencing. Twenty-nine patients had pretreatment blood TCR-seq, roughly 24 had at least one posttreatment blood collection, and roughly 24 had tumor TCR-seq. The study was an exploratory multi-omic analysis of somatic, immune and clinical correlates of response to PD-L1 blockade with atezolizumab in urothelial cancer. In the same patients, whole exome sequencing and RNA sequencing of pretreatment tumors were performed in addition to TCR sequencing. Durable clinical benefit was defined as progression-free survival longer than 6 months, and TCR features were also tested against progression-free and overall survival.

This clone came up once. The antigen it binds to is not known. No much larger clone exists at a distance of one base, and base qualities are not known. The germline V and J ends show losses of 4 bases and 5 bases respectively, and no gene match explains 9 bases of the junction. Taken from cysteine to phenylalanine, the CDR3 has 16 residues. The sequence is cut down to CDR3 DNA, 48 bases in frame from base 1. CDR1 is given as SGHTA and CDR2 as FQGNSA, both from the germline V gene. General findings and caveats noted by the study authors: Improved progression-free and overall survival was found to be associated with pretreatment peripheral blood TCR clonality below the median. Greater expansion of tumor-associated TCR clones in peripheral blood 3 weeks after the start of treatment was observed in patients with durable benefit (n of about 24, p = 0.022). Because of the small sample size (n ≈ 27) and the many exploratory analyses performed, the results are intended to be regarded as hypothesis-generating.

Synthetic TCR analog templates were spiked into each PCR to estimate absolute template abundance from read counts. The immunoSEQ assay was used to amplify TCRbeta CDR3 regions from genomic DNA with bias-controlled V and J gene primers. Sequencing of rearranged TCRbeta segments was done at approximately 20X coverage. Per the authors' processing: Sequencing errors were corrected by clustering, and CDR3s were annotated against IMGT so that V, D and J genes could be assigned. Downstream analyses used only productive TCRbeta rearrangements and left out out-of-frame or stop-codon sequences. To compute clonality, Shannon entropy was normalized by the log of the number of unique productive sequences and then subtracted from one. Fisher's exact test with Benjamini-Hochberg correction, using a cutoff of adjusted p below 0.01, was how clones that differed between time points or between blood and tumor were identified. TCRdb holds this immuneACCESS table with in-frame rearrangements only. Some clones are missing; in checked studies, unresolved V genes explain under half, and the rest has no known cause. V, J and clone size are those of that table, while D and trimming were read from the DNA. This sample lists 37,000 or so clones; approximately 80% were detected once. The ten largest make up about 15% of the sample.

Sample time point, as interpreted from the label and publication: pretreatment peripheral blood. The cohort comprised fewer than 35 patients with locally advanced or metastatic urothelial carcinoma treated at Memorial Sloan Kettering on a trial protocol. Peripheral blood mononuclear cells were collected pretreatment and during treatment, at between 1 and 8 total time points per patient. The Qiagen DNeasy Blood extraction kit was used to purify genomic DNA from total PBMCs and tumor samples. Collected pretreatment and during treatment, PBMCs were isolated and stored as previously described. Recombination connected TRBV7-2 to TRBJ2-1, with 9 bases aligning to TRBD2. Specimen: PBMCs, collected around atezolizumab (anti-PD-L1) treatment. This clonotype originated in a man aged 60 to 69 with urothelial cancer. The CDR3 region reads CASSSLAGVIHNEQFF. The nucleotides read TGTGCCAGCAGCTCCTTAGCGGGAGTAATCCACAATGAGCAGTTCTTC.